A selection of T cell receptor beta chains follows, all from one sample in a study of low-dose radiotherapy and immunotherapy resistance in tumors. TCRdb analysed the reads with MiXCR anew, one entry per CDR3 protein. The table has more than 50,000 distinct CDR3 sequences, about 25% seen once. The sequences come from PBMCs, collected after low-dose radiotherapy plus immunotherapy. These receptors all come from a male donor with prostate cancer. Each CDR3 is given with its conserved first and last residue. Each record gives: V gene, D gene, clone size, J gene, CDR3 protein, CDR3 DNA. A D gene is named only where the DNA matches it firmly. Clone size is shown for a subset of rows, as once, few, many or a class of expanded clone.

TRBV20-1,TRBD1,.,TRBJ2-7,CSADGQGDYEQYF,TGCAGTGCTGATGGACAGGGGGACTACGAGCAGTACTTC
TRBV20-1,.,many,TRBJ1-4,CSARKGSWEKLFF,TGCAGTGCTAGAAAGGGGTCCTGGGAAAAACTGTTTTTT
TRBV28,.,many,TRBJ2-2,CASSFRTPSTGELFF,TGTGCCAGCAGTTTCCGGACGCCGAGCACCGGGGAGCTGTTTTTT
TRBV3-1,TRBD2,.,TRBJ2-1,CASSQGGLAGERGYNEQFF,TGTGCCAGCAGCCAAGGGGGGCTAGCGGGAGAGAGGGGCTACAATGAGCAGTTCTTC
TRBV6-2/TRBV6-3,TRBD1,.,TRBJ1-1,CASRLDRRNTEAFF,TGTGCCAGCAGATTGGACAGGAGGAACACTGAAGCTTTCTTT
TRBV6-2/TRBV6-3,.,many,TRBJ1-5,CASSEGGWRNQPQHF,TGTGCCAGCAGTGAAGGGGGGTGGAGAAATCAGCCCCAGCATTTT
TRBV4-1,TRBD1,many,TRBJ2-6,CASRPGTGTGANVLTF,TGCGCCAGCCGACCCGGGACAGGGACCGGGGCCAACGTCCTGACTTTC
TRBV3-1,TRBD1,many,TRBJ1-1,CASTRTGRNTEAFF,TGTGCCAGCACCCGGACAGGGAGGAACACTGAAGCTTTCTTT
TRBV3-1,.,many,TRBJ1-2,CASSQDIQAASYGYTF,TGTGCCAGCAGCCAAGATATACAGGCGGCCAGCTATGGCTACACCTTC
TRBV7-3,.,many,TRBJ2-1,CASSPVGGGAHNEQFF,TGTGCCAGCAGCCCGGTAGGAGGGGGGGCCCACAATGAGCAGTTCTTC
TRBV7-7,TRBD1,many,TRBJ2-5,CASSLMNTGARETQYF,TGTGCTAGCAGCTTAATGAACACAGGGGCCAGAGAGACCCAGTACTTC
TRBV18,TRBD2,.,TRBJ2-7,CASTGRLAEQYF,TGTGCCAGCACCGGGAGGTTGGCCGAGCAGTACTTC
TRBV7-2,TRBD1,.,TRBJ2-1,CASSLTGHNEQFF,TGTGCCAGCAGCTTGACAGGGCACAATGAGCAGTTCTTC
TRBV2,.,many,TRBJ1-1,CASRVVQDTEAFF,TGTGCCAGCAGGGTGGTCCAAGACACTGAAGCTTTCTTT
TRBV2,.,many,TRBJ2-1,CASSEEPAARYNEQFF,TGTGCCAGCAGTGAAGAACCGGCTGCACGCTACAATGAGCAGTTCTTC
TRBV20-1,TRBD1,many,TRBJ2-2,CSARGPGQGVDGELFF,TGCAGTGCTAGAGGCCCCGGACAGGGGGTCGACGGGGAGCTGTTTTTT
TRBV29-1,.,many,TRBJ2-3,CSVGGSGTDTQYF,TGCAGCGTTGGAGGGTCTGGCACAGATACGCAGTATTTT
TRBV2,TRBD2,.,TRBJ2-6,CASSEGPGGSGANVLTF,TGTGCCAGCAGTGAAGGTCCGGGGGGCTCTGGGGCCAACGTCCTGACTTTC
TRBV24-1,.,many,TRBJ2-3,CATSDSGGWDPSDTQYF,TGTGCCACCAGTGATAGTGGTGGGTGGGATCCTTCAGATACGCAGTATTTT
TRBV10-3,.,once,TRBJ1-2,CAISESFGSGKDGYTF,TGTGCCATCAGTGAGTCATTCGGGTCCGGGAAGGATGGCTACACCTTC
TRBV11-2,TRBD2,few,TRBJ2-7,CASSLGRGASYEQYF,TGTGCCAGCAGCTTAGGGCGGGGGGCTAGCTACGAGCAGTACTTC
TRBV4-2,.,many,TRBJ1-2,CASSQDLGQLAYGYTF,TGTGCCAGCAGCCAGGATTTGGGGCAGCTTGCCTATGGCTACACCTTC
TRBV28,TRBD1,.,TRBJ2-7,CASSPNRDRGYEQYF,TGTGCCAGCAGTCCTAATCGGGACAGGGGCTACGAGCAGTACTTC
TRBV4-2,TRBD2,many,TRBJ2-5,CASSLRLAETQYF,TGTGCCAGCAGCTTGCGACTAGCGGAGACCCAGTACTTC
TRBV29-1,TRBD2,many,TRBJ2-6,CSAYTPGGGSGANVLTF,TGCAGCGCCTATACCCCGGGGGGGGGCTCTGGGGCCAACGTCCTGACTTTC
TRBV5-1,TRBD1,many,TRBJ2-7,CASSPGQALYEQYF,TGCGCCAGCAGCCCGGGACAGGCTCTATACGAGCAGTACTTC
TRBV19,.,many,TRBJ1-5,CASSSSRVNQPQHF,TGTGCCAGTTCCTCTAGCAGGGTGAATCAGCCCCAGCATTTT
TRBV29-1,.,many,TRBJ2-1,CSVAYGGLPYNEQFF,TGCAGCGTTGCATACGGGGGCCTTCCTTACAATGAGCAGTTCTTC
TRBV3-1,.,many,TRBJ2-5,CASSQDYSQETQYF,TGTGCCAGCAGCCAAGATTACAGCCAAGAGACCCAGTACTTC
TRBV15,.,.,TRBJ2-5,CATSRDWETQYF,TGTGCCACCAGCAGAGATTGGGAGACCCAGTACTTC
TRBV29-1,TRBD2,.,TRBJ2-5,CSVIAGETQYF,TGCAGCGTTATAGCGGGGGAGACCCAGTACTTC